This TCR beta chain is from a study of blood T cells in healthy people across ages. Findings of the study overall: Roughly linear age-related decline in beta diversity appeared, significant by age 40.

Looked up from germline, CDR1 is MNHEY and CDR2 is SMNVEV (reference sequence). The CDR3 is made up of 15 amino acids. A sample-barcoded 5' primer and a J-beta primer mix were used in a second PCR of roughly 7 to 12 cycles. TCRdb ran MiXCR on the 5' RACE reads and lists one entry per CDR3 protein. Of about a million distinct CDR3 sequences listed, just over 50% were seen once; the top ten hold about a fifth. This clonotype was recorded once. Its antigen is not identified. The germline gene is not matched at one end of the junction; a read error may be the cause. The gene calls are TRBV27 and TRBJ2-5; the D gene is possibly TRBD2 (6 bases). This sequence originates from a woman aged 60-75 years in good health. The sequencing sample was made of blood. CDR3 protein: CASSLFLASQETQYF. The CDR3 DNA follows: TGTGCTAGCAGTTTATTTCTAGCGTCCCAAGAGACCCAGTACTTC.